This is a list of T cell receptor beta chains from one sample in a study of blood T cell repertoires in COVID-19. Produced via immunoSEQ multiplex PCR; TCRdb's table is partial and in-frame only. This table has under 400,000 clones, under 90% appearing once. The specimen sequenced was peripheral blood. These receptors were collected from a woman aged 30 to 39 with COVID-19, enrolled during active disease. Each CDR3 is given with its conserved first and last residue. The order of the fields is CDR3 DNA, CDR3 protein, D gene, J gene, V gene, clone size. A D gene is named only where the DNA matches it firmly. Size tells how often a clone was seen (once, few, many) or the class of an expanded clone, and some rows leave it out.

CDR3nt: TGTGCCACCAGCAGAGATAGTGGCGGGAGGGGACAGTTCTTC
CDR3aa: CATSRDSGGRGQFF
d_gene: TRBD2
j_gene: TRBJ2-1
v_gene: TRBV15
abundance: NA

CDR3nt: TGCAGCGTTCACCTGAGGACAGTGGCCTACAATGAGCAGTTCTTC
CDR3aa: CSVHLRTVAYNEQFF
d_gene: NA
j_gene: TRBJ2-1
v_gene: TRBV29-1
abundance: NA

CDR3nt: TGTGCCAGCAGCTTAGCCAACGAGGGGGGGCGTGGCTACACCTTC
CDR3aa: CASSLANEGGRGYTF
d_gene: NA
j_gene: TRBJ1-2
v_gene: TRBV7-9
abundance: once

CDR3nt: TGTGCCAGCTCCAAGGGGCGAGGCTCCTACGAGCAGTACTTC
CDR3aa: CASSKGRGSYEQYF
d_gene: NA
j_gene: TRBJ2-7
v_gene: TRBV13
abundance: NA

CDR3nt: TGTGCCAGCAGTCTGACAGGGGAGAGCTCCTACAATGAGCAGTTCTTC
CDR3aa: CASSLTGESSYNEQFF
d_gene: TRBD1
j_gene: TRBJ2-1
v_gene: TRBV2
abundance: NA

CDR3nt: TGTGCCAGCAGCCTTCAAAGGGGGGGCAGCTATGGCTACACCTTC
CDR3aa: CASSLQRGGSYGYTF
d_gene: NA
j_gene: TRBJ1-2
v_gene: TRBV3-1/TRBV3-2
abundance: NA

CDR3nt: TGTGCCAGCACCGGACTAGCGGGGAGCACAGATACGCAGTATTTT
CDR3aa: CASTGLAGSTDTQYF
d_gene: TRBD2
j_gene: TRBJ2-3
v_gene: TRBV6-5
abundance: NA

CDR3nt: TGTGCCAGTAGTAGCCGGACAGGTAACACTGAAGCTTTCTTT
CDR3aa: CASSSRTGNTEAFF
d_gene: TRBD1
j_gene: TRBJ1-1
v_gene: TRBV19
abundance: once

CDR3nt: TGTGCCAGCAGTTTTTTCGGGGGGCAGCCCCAGCATTTT
CDR3aa: CASSFFGGQPQHF
d_gene: NA
j_gene: TRBJ1-5
v_gene: TRBV27
abundance: NA

CDR3nt: TGTGCCAGTGACCGCGGGACTAGCGAAGGAGAGACCCAGTACTTC
CDR3aa: CASDRGTSEGETQYF
d_gene: TRBD2
j_gene: TRBJ2-5
v_gene: TRBV19
abundance: NA

CDR3nt: TGTGCCTGGAGCCCGGGGGGGAGGATGAACACTGAAGCTTTCTTT
CDR3aa: CAWSPGGRMNTEAFF
d_gene: NA
j_gene: TRBJ1-1
v_gene: TRBV30
abundance: NA

CDR3nt: TGTGCCAGCAGCGTAGATGGACAGAAGCAAGGCTACACCTTC
CDR3aa: CASSVDGQKQGYTF
d_gene: NA
j_gene: TRBJ1-2
v_gene: TRBV9
abundance: few

CDR3nt: TGTGCCAGCAGTGGGGACAGTTATGGCTACACCTTC
CDR3aa: CASSGDSYGYTF
d_gene: TRBD1
j_gene: TRBJ1-2
v_gene: TRBV2
abundance: NA

CDR3nt: TGTGCCAGCAGCCGCCGGCGGGTAGGAGGAAACACCATATATTTT
CDR3aa: CASSRRRVGGNTIYF
d_gene: NA
j_gene: TRBJ1-3
v_gene: TRBV6-5
abundance: NA

CDR3nt: TGTGCCAGTAGTAGGAACAGGGGGAGTTACACTGAAGCTTTCTTT
CDR3aa: CASSRNRGSYTEAFF
d_gene: TRBD1
j_gene: TRBJ1-1
v_gene: TRBV19
abundance: NA

CDR3nt: TGTGCCAGCAGGCGGGACAGGGGGTCCTACAATGAGCAGTTCTTC
CDR3aa: CASRRDRGSYNEQFF
d_gene: TRBD1
j_gene: TRBJ2-1
v_gene: TRBV11-1
abundance: NA